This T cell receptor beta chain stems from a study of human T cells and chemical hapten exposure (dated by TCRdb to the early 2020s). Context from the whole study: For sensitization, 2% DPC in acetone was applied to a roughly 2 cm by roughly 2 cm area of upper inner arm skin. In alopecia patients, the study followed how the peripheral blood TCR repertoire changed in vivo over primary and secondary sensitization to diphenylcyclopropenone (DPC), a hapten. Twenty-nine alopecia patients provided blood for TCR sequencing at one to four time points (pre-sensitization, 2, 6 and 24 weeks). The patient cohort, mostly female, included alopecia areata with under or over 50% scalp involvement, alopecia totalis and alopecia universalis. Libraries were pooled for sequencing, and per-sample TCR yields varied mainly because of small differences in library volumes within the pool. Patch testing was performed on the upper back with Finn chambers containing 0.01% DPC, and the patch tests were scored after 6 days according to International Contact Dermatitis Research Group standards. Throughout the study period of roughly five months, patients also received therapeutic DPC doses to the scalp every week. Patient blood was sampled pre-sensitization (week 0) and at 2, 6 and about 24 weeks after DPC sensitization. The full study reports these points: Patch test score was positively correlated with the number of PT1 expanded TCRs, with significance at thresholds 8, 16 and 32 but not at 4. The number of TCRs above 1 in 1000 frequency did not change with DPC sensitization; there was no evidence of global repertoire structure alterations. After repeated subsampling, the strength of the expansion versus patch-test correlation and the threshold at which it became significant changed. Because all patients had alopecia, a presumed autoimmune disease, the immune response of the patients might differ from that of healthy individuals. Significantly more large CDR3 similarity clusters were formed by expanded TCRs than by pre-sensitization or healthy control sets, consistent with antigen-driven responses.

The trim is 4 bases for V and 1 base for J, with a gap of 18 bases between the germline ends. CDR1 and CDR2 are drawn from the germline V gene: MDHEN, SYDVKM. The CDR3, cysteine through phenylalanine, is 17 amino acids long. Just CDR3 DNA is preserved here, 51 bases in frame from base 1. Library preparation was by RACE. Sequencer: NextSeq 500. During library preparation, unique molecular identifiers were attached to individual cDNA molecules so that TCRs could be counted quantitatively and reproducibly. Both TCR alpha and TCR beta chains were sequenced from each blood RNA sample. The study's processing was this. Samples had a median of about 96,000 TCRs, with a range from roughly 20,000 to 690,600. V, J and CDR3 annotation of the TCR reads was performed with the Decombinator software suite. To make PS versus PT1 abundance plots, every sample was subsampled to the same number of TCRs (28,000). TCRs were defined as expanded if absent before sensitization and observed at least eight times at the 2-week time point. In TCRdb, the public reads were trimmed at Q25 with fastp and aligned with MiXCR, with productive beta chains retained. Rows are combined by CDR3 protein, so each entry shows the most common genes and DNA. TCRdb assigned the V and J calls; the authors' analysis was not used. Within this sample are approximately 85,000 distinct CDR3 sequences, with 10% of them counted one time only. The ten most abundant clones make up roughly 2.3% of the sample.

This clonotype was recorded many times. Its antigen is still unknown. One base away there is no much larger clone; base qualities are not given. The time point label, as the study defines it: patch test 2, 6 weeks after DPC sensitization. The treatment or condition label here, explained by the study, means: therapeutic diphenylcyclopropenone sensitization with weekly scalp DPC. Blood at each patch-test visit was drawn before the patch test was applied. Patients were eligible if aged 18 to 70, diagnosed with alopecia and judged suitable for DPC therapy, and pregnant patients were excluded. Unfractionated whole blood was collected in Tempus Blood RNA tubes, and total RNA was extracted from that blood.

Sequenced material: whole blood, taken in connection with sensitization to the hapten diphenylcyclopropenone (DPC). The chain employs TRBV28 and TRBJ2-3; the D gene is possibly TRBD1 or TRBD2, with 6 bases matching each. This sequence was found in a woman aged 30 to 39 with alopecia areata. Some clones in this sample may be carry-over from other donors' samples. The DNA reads TGTGCCAGCAGTTCGATACAGGGATCGGGGGGCACAGATACGCAGTATTTT. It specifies CASSSIQGSGGTDTQYF.